This T cell receptor (beta chain) is from a study of cytomegalovirus exposure and HLA in healthy donors. At the level of the study: Prior work identified around 110 million unique TCR beta sequences in about 179 million T cells.

The study, taken as a whole, reports: Three of the chains that were CMV-associated were confirmed in vitro to be specific for CMV antigens. Later work found that TCR association rates differed between HLA loci; DRB1 had the most and HLA-C the fewest.

Primers for the PCR totalled 60 Vbeta and 13 Jbeta. Sequenced by immunoSEQ multiplex PCR; TCRdb stores in-frame clones only, minus some. The data contain about 140,000 clones, about four fifths of them singletons. To note about this clone: Antigen unknown.

Sequencing input: PBMCs. This clonotype was sampled from a male donor in good health and CMV-seronegative.

For the CDR3, the DNA is TGTGCCAGCAGCGTATCGGGGTCTCGTATGAACACTGAAGCTTTCTTT. Its protein is CASSVSGSRMNTEAFF. The chain is built from TRBV9 and TRBJ1-1, with unresolved D. Germline assignment: CDR1 SGDLS and CDR2 YYNGEE. V gave up 1 base and J gave up 0 bases, with 13 bases separating them. The CDR3 is 16 amino acids.